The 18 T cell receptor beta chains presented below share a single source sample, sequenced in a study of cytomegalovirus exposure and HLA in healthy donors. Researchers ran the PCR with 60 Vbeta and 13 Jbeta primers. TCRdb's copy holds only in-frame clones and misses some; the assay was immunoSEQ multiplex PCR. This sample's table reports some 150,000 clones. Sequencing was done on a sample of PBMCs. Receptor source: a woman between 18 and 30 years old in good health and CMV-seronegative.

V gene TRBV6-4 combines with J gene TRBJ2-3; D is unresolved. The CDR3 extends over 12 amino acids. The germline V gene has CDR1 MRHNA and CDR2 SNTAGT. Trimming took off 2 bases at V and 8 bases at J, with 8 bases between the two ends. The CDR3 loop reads CASSDDGFTQYF. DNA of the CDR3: TGTGCCAGCAGTGACGACGGGTTTACGCAGTATTTT.

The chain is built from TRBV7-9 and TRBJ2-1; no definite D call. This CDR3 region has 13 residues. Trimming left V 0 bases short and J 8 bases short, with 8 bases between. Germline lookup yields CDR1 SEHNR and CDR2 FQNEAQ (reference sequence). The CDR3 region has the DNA TGTGCCAGCAGCTTAGCTGGAGAAGATGAGCAGTTCTTC. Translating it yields CASSLAGEDEQFF.

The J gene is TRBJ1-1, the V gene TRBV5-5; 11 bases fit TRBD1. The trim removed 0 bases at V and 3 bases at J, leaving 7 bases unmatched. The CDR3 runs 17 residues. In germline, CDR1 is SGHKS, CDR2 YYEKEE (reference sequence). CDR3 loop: CASSLAGTGGRDTEAFF. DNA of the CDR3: TGTGCCAGCAGCTTGGCCGGGACAGGGGGGCGGGACACTGAAGCTTTCTTT.

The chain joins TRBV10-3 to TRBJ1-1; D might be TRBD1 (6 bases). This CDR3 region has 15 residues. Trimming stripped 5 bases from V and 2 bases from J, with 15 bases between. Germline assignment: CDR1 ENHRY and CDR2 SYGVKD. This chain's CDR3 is CAISPSGGLNTEAFF. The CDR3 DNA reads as TGTGCCATCAGTCCCTCCGGGGGGCTAAACACTGAAGCTTTCTTT.

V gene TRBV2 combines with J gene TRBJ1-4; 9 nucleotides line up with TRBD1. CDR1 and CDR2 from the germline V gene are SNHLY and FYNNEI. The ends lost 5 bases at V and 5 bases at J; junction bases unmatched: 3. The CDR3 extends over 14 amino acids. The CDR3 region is CASSTQGANEKLFF. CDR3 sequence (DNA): TGTGCCAGCAGTACACAGGGGGCGAATGAAAAACTGTTTTTT.

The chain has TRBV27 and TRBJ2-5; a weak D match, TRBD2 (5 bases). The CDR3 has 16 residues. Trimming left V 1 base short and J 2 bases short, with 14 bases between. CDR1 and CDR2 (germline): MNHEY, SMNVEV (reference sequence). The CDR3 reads CASSLYTGFSQETQYF. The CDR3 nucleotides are TGTGCCAGCAGTTTATATACGGGGTTCAGTCAAGAGACCCAGTACTTC.

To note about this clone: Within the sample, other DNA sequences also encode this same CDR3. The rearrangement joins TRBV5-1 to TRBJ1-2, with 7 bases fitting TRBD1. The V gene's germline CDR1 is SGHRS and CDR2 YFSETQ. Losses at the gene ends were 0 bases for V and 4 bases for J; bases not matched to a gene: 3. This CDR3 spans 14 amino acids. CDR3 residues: CASSLGQGGYGYTF. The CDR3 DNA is TGCGCCAGCAGCTTGGGACAGGGTGGCTATGGCTACACCTTC. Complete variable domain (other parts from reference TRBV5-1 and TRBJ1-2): KAGVTQTPRYLIKTRGQQVTLSCSPISGHRSVSWYQQTPGQGLQFLFEYFSETQRNKGNFPGRFSGRQFSNSRSEMNVSTLELGDSALYLCASSLGQGGYGYTFGSGTRLTVV.

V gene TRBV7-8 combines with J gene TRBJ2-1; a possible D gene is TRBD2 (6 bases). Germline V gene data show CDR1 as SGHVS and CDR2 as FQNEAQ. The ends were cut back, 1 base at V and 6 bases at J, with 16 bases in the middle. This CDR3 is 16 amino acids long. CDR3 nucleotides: TGTGCCAGCAGCTTAGAACGGGAGTTAAGACGCAATGAGCAGTTCTTC. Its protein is CASSLERELRRNEQFF.

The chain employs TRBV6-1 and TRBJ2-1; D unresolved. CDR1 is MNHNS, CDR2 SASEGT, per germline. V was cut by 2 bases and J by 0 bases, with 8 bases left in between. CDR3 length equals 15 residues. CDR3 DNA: TGTGCCAGCAGTGAAACCGTGAGCTCCTACAATGAGCAGTTCTTC. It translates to CASSETVSSYNEQFF.

The CDR3 is CASSLAGESDTQYF. DNA for the CDR3: TGCGCCAGCAGCTTAGCGGGAGAATCAGATACGCAGTATTTT. The V call is TRBV5-1, the J call TRBJ2-3, with 8 bases matching TRBD2. From germline, CDR1 is SGHRS and CDR2 YFSETQ. The V and J ends lost 2 bases and 4 bases, in that order; junction bases with no gene match: 3. CDR3 size: 14 residues.

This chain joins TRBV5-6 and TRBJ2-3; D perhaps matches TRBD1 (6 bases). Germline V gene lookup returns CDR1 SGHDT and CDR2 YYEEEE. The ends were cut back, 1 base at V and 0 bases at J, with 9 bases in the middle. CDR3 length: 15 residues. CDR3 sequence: CASSLTQGSTDTQYF. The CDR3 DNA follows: TGTGCCAGCAGCTTGACTCAGGGGAGCACAGATACGCAGTATTTT.

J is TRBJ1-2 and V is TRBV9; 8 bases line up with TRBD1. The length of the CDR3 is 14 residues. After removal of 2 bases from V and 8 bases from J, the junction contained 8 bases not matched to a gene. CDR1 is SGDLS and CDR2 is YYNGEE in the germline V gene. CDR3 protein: CASSVLTTGEGYTF. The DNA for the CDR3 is TGTGCCAGCAGCGTCCTAACGACAGGGGAAGGCTACACCTTC.

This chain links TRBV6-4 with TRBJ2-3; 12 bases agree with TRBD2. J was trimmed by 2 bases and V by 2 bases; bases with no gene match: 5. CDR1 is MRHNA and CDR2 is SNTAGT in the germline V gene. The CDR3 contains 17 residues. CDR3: CASSDTGLAGNTDTQYF. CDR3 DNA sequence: TGTGCCAGCAGTGACACCGGACTAGCGGGAAACACAGATACGCAGTATTTT.

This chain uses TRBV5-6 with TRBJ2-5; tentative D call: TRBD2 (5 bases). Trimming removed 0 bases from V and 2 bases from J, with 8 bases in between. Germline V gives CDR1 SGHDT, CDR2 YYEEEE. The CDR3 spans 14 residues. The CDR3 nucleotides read TGTGCCAGCAGCTTGGCCGGGGTGCAAGAGACCCAGTACTTC. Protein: CASSLAGVQETQYF.

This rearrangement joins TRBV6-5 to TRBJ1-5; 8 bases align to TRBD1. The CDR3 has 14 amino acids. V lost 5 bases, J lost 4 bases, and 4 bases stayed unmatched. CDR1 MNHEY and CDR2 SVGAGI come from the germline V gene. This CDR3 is CASSKDRDNQPQHF. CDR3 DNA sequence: TGTGCCAGCAGTAAGGACAGGGATAATCAGCCCCAGCATTTT.

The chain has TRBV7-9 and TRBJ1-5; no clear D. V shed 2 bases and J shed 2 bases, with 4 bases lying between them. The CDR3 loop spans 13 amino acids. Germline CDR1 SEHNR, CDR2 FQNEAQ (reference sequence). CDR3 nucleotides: TGTGCCAGCAGCTTACAGGGCAATCAGCCCCAGCATTTT. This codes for CASSLQGNQPQHF.

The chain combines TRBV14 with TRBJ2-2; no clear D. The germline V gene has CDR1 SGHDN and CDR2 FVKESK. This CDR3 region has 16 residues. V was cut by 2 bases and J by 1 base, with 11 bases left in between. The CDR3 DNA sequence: TGTGCCAGCAGCCAATATGTTGAGGTGAACACCGGGGAGCTGTTTTTT. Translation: CASSQYVEVNTGELFF.

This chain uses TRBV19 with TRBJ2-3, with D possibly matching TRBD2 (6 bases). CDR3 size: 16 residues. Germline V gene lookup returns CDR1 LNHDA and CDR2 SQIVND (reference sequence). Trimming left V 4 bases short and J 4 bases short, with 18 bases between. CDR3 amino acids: CASSTGRRAAADTQYF. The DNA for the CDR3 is TGTGCCAGTAGTACCGGACGGAGGGCCGCGGCAGATACGCAGTATTTT.